A single sample is the source of the 2 T cell receptor beta chains below, sequenced in a study of CD8+ T cells in alopecia areata. Reverse transcribed after extraction, RNA yielded cDNA as the sequencing template. TCRdb keeps only in-frame clones here, not all; method: immunoSEQ multiplex PCR. The table includes 110,000 to 150,000 clones, 40% to 55% detected once. Sequences were derived from CD4+ T cells sorted from blood, sampled at week 0. These receptors all stem from a human donor with alopecia areata.

This chain joins TRBV29-1 and TRBJ2-5; D not certain. Germline-derived CDR1 and CDR2 are SQVTM and ANQGSEA. The CDR3 has 13 amino acids. The V and J ends lost 0 bases and 3 bases respectively, with 8 bases between them. This CDR3 reads CSVEDVSKETQYF. The DNA of the CDR3 is TGCAGCGTTGAAGACGTTAGTAAAGAGACCCAGTACTTC.

The chain couples TRBV2 to TRBJ2-7; 7 nucleotides match TRBD2. J was trimmed by 7 bases and V by 3 bases; bases with no gene match: 9. The CDR3 runs 14 residues. Germline V CDR1 and CDR2: SNHLY, FYNNEI. The CDR3 reads CASSEGRARMEQYF. The CDR3, as DNA: TGTGCCAGCAGTGAGGGGAGGGCACGGATGGAGCAGTACTTC.